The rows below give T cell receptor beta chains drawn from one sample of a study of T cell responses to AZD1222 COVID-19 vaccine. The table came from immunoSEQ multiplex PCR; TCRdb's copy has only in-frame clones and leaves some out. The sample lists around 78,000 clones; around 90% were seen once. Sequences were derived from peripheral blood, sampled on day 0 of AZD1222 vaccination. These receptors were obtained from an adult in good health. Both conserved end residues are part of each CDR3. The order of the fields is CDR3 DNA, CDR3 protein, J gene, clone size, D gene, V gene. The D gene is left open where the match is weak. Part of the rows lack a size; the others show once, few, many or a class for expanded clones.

DNA: TGCGCCAGCAGCCAAGATACCTCAGGAGAGACCCAGTACTTC; CDR3: CASSQDTSGETQYF; J: TRBJ2-5; size: -; D: -; V: TRBV4-3
DNA: TGTGCCAGCAGTCACCCGGGGACCGGGGAGCTGTTTTTT; CDR3: CASSHPGTGELFF; J: TRBJ2-2; size: once; D: -; V: TRBV27
DNA: TGTGCCAGCAAGCAGCGGGAGATGGGCGAGCAGTACTTC; CDR3: CASKQREMGEQYF; J: TRBJ2-7; size: -; D: TRBD2; V: TRBV12-3/TRBV12-4
DNA: TGTGCCAGCAGCTTACGACAGGAACCGCCCGAGCAGTACTTC; CDR3: CASSLRQEPPEQYF; J: TRBJ2-7; size: -; D: -; V: TRBV7-6
DNA: TGTGCCAGTAGTATCATCGGGGGGACTGAAGCTTTCTTT; CDR3: CASSIIGGTEAFF; J: TRBJ1-1; size: -; D: -; V: TRBV19
DNA: TGCGCCAGCAGCCATGACAGGCGGAACACTGAAGCTTTCTTT; CDR3: CASSHDRRNTEAFF; J: TRBJ1-1; size: -; D: -; V: TRBV4-3
DNA: TGTGCCAGCAGCCCGGACAGGGACACTGAAGCTTTCTTT; CDR3: CASSPDRDTEAFF; J: TRBJ1-1; size: -; D: TRBD1; V: TRBV7-9
DNA: TGTGCCAGTAGTATAGGGGGTTATCCTGAAGCTTTCTTT; CDR3: CASSIGGYPEAFF; J: TRBJ1-1; size: -; D: -; V: TRBV19
DNA: TGTGCCAGCAGGGAAGGGTCTTTAAGGGAAAAACTGTTTTTT; CDR3: CASREGSLREKLFF; J: TRBJ1-4; size: -; D: -; V: TRBV7-2
DNA: TGTGCCAGCACCAAAGGGGGAGGGCTATATGGCTACACCTTC; CDR3: CASTKGGGLYGYTF; J: TRBJ1-2; size: few; D: -; V: TRBV7-9
DNA: TGTGCCAGCAGTTACTCGGGGGTAGCGGGCTACGAGCAGTACTTC; CDR3: CASSYSGVAGYEQYF; J: TRBJ2-7; size: -; D: TRBD2; V: TRBV6-5
DNA: TGTGCCAGCAGCTTAGGGGATGGACAGCCTGAAGCTTTCTTT; CDR3: CASSLGDGQPEAFF; J: TRBJ1-1; size: -; D: -; V: TRBV7-9
DNA: TGTGCCAGCAGCGTACGCCCCGACGGACCCTACGAGCAGTACTTC; CDR3: CASSVRPDGPYEQYF; J: TRBJ2-7; size: once; D: -; V: TRBV11-1
DNA: TGCAGCGCCCAGGAGGGCGGAACAGTCAGTGGCTACACCTTC; CDR3: CSAQEGGTVSGYTF; J: TRBJ1-2; size: once; D: -; V: TRBV29-1
DNA: TGTGCCAGCTCACCCCAGGTGCGCGAGCAGTACTTC; CDR3: CASSPQVREQYF; J: TRBJ2-7; size: -; D: -; V: TRBV18
DNA: TGTGCCAGCTCATCCCTACAGGAGAAGAATCAGCCCCAGCATTTT; CDR3: CASSSLQEKNQPQHF; J: TRBJ1-5; size: once; D: -; V: TRBV18
DNA: TGTGCCAGCAGCTTAGACCCCACAGCGCCGCAGTTCTTC; CDR3: CASSLDPTAPQFF; J: TRBJ2-1; size: -; D: -; V: TRBV7-9
DNA: TGTGCCAGCAGTTTCTCAGGGGCCCGGAGGATAGATCAGCCCCAGCATTTT; CDR3: CASSFSGARRIDQPQHF; J: TRBJ1-5; size: -; D: -; V: TRBV28
DNA: TGTGCCAGCAGCTTAGCGGGATCCTACAATGAGCAGTTCTTC; CDR3: CASSLAGSYNEQFF; J: TRBJ2-1; size: -; D: -; V: TRBV7-2
DNA: TGTGCCAGCAGTATCCCCCGGGACGGAGGGGACTATGGCTACACCTTC; CDR3: CASSIPRDGGDYGYTF; J: TRBJ1-2; size: -; D: -; V: TRBV2
DNA: TGTGCCAGCAGTCCCCGTGTTGCGGGAGCGGCCTACGAGCAGTACTTC; CDR3: CASSPRVAGAAYEQYF; J: TRBJ2-7; size: -; D: TRBD2; V: TRBV27
DNA: TGCGCCAGCAGCTTGGAGGGTTCGAGCTCTGGAAACACCATATATTTT; CDR3: CASSLEGSSSGNTIYF; J: TRBJ1-3; size: -; D: -; V: TRBV5-1
DNA: TGTGCCAGCAGCCCGACGGATGGCTCGAACACCGGGGAGCTGTTTTTT; CDR3: CASSPTDGSNTGELFF; J: TRBJ2-2; size: once; D: -; V: TRBV14
DNA: TGTGCCAGCAGTGAACGGAGGGGGCTCACTGAAGCTTTCTTT; CDR3: CASSERRGLTEAFF; J: TRBJ1-1; size: -; D: TRBD1; V: TRBV2
DNA: TGTGCCACCAGCAGATCTTCCGGGACAGGGGCAGAAAAACTGTTTTTT; CDR3: CATSRSSGTGAEKLFF; J: TRBJ1-4; size: many; D: TRBD1; V: TRBV15
DNA: TGTGCCAGCAGCTTCGAGTCTCTAGCGGTGGGAGCATTGACAGATACGCAGTATTTT; CDR3: CASSFESLAVGALTDTQYF; J: TRBJ2-3; size: -; D: TRBD2; V: TRBV5-5
DNA: TGTGCCAGCAGCCTCCTGGGGGAGGGACCGGGGGCCCTCCACTTT; CDR3: CASSLLGEGPGALHF; J: TRBJ1-6; size: -; D: -; V: TRBV3-1/TRBV3-2
DNA: TGTGCCAGTAGCAGGGGGGGGCTCTACACTGAAGCTTTCTTT; CDR3: CASSRGGLYTEAFF; J: TRBJ1-1; size: -; D: TRBD1; V: TRBV19
DNA: TGCAGCGCGGGGCACTACAATGAGCAGTTCTTC; CDR3: CSAGHYNEQFF; J: TRBJ2-1; size: -; D: -; V: TRBV29-1
DNA: TGTGCCAGCACCCAACGTCTGGACAGGGGAACCCGCGCCCACGAGCAGTACTTC; CDR3: CASTQRLDRGTRAHEQYF; J: TRBJ2-7; size: few; D: TRBD1; V: TRBV5-5
DNA: TGTGCCAGCAGCCAAGAAGGGGAAGCCACTGAAGCTTTCTTT; CDR3: CASSQEGEATEAFF; J: TRBJ1-1; size: -; D: -; V: TRBV4-2
DNA: TGTGCCAGCAGCCCATGGGGGGAGGGCACTGAAGCTTTCTTT; CDR3: CASSPWGEGTEAFF; J: TRBJ1-1; size: -; D: -; V: TRBV27
DNA: TGTGCCAGCAGCTTCAGGGGAACCGGGGCCAACGTCCTGACTTTC; CDR3: CASSFRGTGANVLTF; J: TRBJ2-6; size: -; D: -; V: TRBV5-6
DNA: TGTGCCAGCAGCCAAGGTGGTTATAATCAGCCCCAGCATTTT; CDR3: CASSQGGYNQPQHF; J: TRBJ1-5; size: few; D: -; V: TRBV14
DNA: TGTGCCAGCAGCTTTAGCGGGAGATCCTATGAGCAGTTCTTC; CDR3: CASSFSGRSYEQFF; J: TRBJ2-1; size: -; D: TRBD2; V: TRBV7-9
DNA: TGTGCCAGCAGTCCGAAGTATGGCTACACCTTC; CDR3: CASSPKYGYTF; J: TRBJ1-2; size: -; D: -; V: TRBV28
DNA: TGTGCCAGCAGTGGAGGTAGAGGACAGGGCTTCGATGAGCAGTTCTTC; CDR3: CASSGGRGQGFDEQFF; J: TRBJ2-1; size: once; D: TRBD1; V: TRBV6-4
DNA: TGTGCCAGTAGCACGTCAACCCCCTACAATGAGCAGTTCTTC; CDR3: CASSTSTPYNEQFF; J: TRBJ2-1; size: -; D: -; V: TRBV19
DNA: TGTGCCAGCAGTGATCCACGGACAGGGCAAGAGACCCAGTACTTC; CDR3: CASSDPRTGQETQYF; J: TRBJ2-5; size: -; D: TRBD1; V: TRBV25-1
DNA: TGTGCCAGCAGCAAACGACGTTGGGGGACCTACGAGCAGTACTTC; CDR3: CASSKRRWGTYEQYF; J: TRBJ2-7; size: -; D: -; V: TRBV5-6
DNA: TGTGCTAGTGGACCATATAGCAATCAGCCCCAGCATTTT; CDR3: CASGPYSNQPQHF; J: TRBJ1-5; size: once; D: -; V: TRBV12-5
DNA: TGTGCCAGCAGTGAGGGGGCGAACACTGAAGCTTTCTTT; CDR3: CASSEGANTEAFF; J: TRBJ1-1; size: few; D: -; V: TRBV2
DNA: TGCGCCAGCAGCCTGGGGATGATCGGTGGAGATGGCTACACCTTC; CDR3: CASSLGMIGGDGYTF; J: TRBJ1-2; size: -; D: -; V: TRBV5-1
DNA: TGTGCCAGCAGCCAACAGGGGGGAGGAAACGAGCAGTACTTC; CDR3: CASSQQGGGNEQYF; J: TRBJ2-7; size: -; D: TRBD1; V: TRBV11-2
DNA: TGTGCCACCAGCAGAGGCCACTCTGGAAACACCATATATTTT; CDR3: CATSRGHSGNTIYF; J: TRBJ1-3; size: -; D: -; V: TRBV15
DNA: TGTGCCACCAGGGACCGATACACCGGGGAGCTGTTTTTT; CDR3: CATRDRYTGELFF; J: TRBJ2-2; size: few; D: -; V: TRBV11-3
DNA: TGTGCCAGCAGCCCGAGACAGGGGGCGGGAACCTACAATGAGCAGTTCTTC; CDR3: CASSPRQGAGTYNEQFF; J: TRBJ2-1; size: -; D: TRBD1; V: TRBV7-9
DNA: TGTGCCAGCAGCTTAGGGGGGCACCAGCCCCAGCATTTT; CDR3: CASSLGGHQPQHF; J: TRBJ1-5; size: -; D: -; V: TRBV7-2
DNA: TGCAGCGTTGAGACTACCACTGAAGCTTTCTTT; CDR3: CSVETTTEAFF; J: TRBJ1-1; size: few; D: -; V: TRBV29-1
DNA: TGTGCCAGCGGACGGTTGGACAGAATCTCCTATAATTCACCCCTCCACTTT; CDR3: CASGRLDRISYNSPLHF; J: TRBJ1-6; size: -; D: -; V: TRBV5-6
DNA: TGTGCCAGCAGTTCACATAGCGGGCCTTACAATGAGCAGTTCTTC; CDR3: CASSSHSGPYNEQFF; J: TRBJ2-1; size: -; D: TRBD2; V: TRBV28
DNA: TGTGCTAGTGGTTTCCACCGGGGTTCGGGCCCCCACGAGCAGTACTTC; CDR3: CASGFHRGSGPHEQYF; J: TRBJ2-7; size: -; D: -; V: TRBV12-5
DNA: TGTGCCAGCAGCCCAGGGATCCAAGAGACCCAGTACTTC; CDR3: CASSPGIQETQYF; J: TRBJ2-5; size: -; D: -; V: TRBV11-3